The clone carrying this T cell receptor beta chain was seen more than once but under ten times. As yet, its antigen is unknown. The authors sorted naive CD8 T cells as CD8+CD4-CCR7+CD45RA+. This sample was included in a study of molecular identifiers for immune sequencing clone quantification. Study-level findings and limits: Spiked Jurkat TCR RNA equivalent to one cell was reportedly detectable in around 980,000 naive cells. Highly expanded clone sizes could end up underestimated if a barcode were shared by identical TCR molecules.

TCR libraries were built in bulk with a published protocol and specific TCR primers. TCRdb re-called the PCR reads through MiXCR, storing one row per CDR3 protein. The repertoire includes a few hundred thousand distinct CDR3 sequences, about 25% of them detected once, and under 0.8% sits in the top ten. With V trimmed by 3 bases and J by 0 bases, 3 bases remained unmatched. Germline CDR1 reads MDHEN; CDR2 reads SYDVKM. The CDR3 spans 16 residues. Sequenced: naive CD8+ T cells from blood, with Jurkat cell RNA spiked in. The subset was: FACS-sorted CD8+CD4-CCR7+CD45RA+ naive T cells. The origin of this receptor is a human donor in good health. Some libraries in this study had Jurkat cell RNA spiked in. The chain uses TRBV28 and TRBJ2-2, with 8 bases matching TRBD2. CDR3 sequence (DNA): TGTGCCAGCAGTTTCCCAGCGGGGGCGAACACCGGGGAGCTGTTTTTT. Its protein product is CASSFPAGANTGELFF.